This T cell receptor beta chain was documented in a study of blood T cell repertoires in COVID-19. In the authors' methods: Estimated nucleated cell counts came from reference gene primer amplification. Clones were read by immunoSEQ multiplex PCR, and TCRdb kept only the in-frame ones, dropping some. D and trimming come from the DNA, and the V and J calls and clone size come from that table. The table shows some 290,000 clones, with around 81% occurring only once. Trimming stripped 6 bases from V and 1 base from J, with 9 bases between. This CDR3 region has 13 residues. Sequencing used peripheral blood. V and J are TRBV12-3 or TRBV12-4 and TRBJ1-1, with no clear D. The sequence was obtained from a woman aged 55-69 years with active or convalescent COVID-19. CDR3 loop: CASRGSGNTEAFF. The CDR3, as DNA: TGTGCCAGCAGGGGCTCAGGGAACACTGAAGCTTTCTTT.